This TCR beta chain stems from a study of OX40 agonist ivuxolimab in advanced cancers. Sequencing was performed with immunoSEQ multiplex PCR; in TCRdb, only in-frame clones are kept and a portion is missing. The sample has roughly 63,000 clones; nearly 90% are singletons. The source was CD4+ or CD8+ T cells sorted from blood, collected in a trial of the OX40 agonist ivuxolimab. The clonotype was recovered from an adult with an advanced solid tumor such as melanoma, head and neck, liver or kidney cancer.

CDR3 in DNA: TGTGCCAGCAGCTTAGAAGGGACTAGAGTTGGAGATACGCAGTATTTT. Translated: CASSLEGTRVGDTQYF. The V call is TRBV11-2, the J call TRBJ2-3, with 8 bases lining up with TRBD2. Per germline, CDR1 SGHAT and CDR2 FQNNGV. The CDR3 totals 16 residues. Trimming cost V 0 bases and J 5 bases; bases outside gene matches: 7. Full variable domain (remainder filled in from reference TRBV11-2 and TRBJ2-3): EAGVAQSPRYKIIEKRQSVAFWCNPISGHATLYWYQQILGQGPKLLIQFQNNGVVDDSQLPKDRFSAERLKGVDSTLKIQPAKLEDSAVYLCASSLEGTRVGDTQYFGPGTRLTVL.